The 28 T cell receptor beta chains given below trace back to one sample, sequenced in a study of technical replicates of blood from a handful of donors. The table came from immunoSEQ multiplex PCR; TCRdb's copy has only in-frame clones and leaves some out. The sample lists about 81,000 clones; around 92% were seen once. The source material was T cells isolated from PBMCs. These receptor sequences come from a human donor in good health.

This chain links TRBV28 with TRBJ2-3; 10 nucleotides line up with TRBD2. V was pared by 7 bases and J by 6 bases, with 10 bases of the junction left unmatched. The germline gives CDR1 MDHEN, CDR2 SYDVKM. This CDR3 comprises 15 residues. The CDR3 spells CASTSEREGRDTQYF. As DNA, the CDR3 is TGTGCCAGCACCAGTGAGCGGGAGGGCCGGGATACGCAGTATTTT.

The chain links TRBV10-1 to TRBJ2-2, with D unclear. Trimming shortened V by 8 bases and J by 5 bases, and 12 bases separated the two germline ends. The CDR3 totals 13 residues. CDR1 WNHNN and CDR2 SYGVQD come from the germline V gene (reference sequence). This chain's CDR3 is CASFSSRTGELFF. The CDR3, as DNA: TGCGCCAGCTTTAGCAGCCGAACCGGGGAGCTGTTTTTT.

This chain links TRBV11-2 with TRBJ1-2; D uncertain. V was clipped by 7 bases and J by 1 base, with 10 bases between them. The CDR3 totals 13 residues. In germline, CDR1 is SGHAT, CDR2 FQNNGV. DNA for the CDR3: TGTGCCAGCACTACGGTCTTTAACTATGGCTACACCTTC. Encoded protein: CASTTVFNYGYTF.

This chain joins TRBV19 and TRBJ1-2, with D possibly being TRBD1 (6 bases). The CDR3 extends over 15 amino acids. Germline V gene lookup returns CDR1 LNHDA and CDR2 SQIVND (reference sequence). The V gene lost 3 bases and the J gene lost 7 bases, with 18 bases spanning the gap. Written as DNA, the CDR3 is TGTGCCAGTAGTATTAGTGAGACAGGCTCCTCTGGCTACACCTTC. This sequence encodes CASSISETGSSGYTF.

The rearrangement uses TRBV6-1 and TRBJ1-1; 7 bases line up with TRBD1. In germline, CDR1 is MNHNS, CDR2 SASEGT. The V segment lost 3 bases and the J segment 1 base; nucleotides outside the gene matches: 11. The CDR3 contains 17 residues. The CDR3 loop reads CASSDPTGWGRNTEAFF. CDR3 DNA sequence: TGTGCCAGCAGTGATCCGACAGGGTGGGGCCGGAACACTGAAGCTTTCTTT.

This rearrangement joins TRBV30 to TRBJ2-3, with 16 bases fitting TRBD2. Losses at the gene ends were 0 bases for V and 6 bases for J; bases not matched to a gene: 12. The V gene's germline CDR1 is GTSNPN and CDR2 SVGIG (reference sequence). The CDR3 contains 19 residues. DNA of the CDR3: TGTGCCTGGAGTGTAGGGACTAGCGGGGGGGCTTGGCTTGCGGATACGCAGTATTTT. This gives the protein CAWSVGTSGGAWLADTQYF. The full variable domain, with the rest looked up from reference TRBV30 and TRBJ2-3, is SQTIHQWPATLVQPVGSPLSLECTVEGTSNPNLYWYRQAAGRGLQLLFYSVGIGQISSEVPQNLSASRPQDRQFILSSKKLLLSDSGFYLCAWSVGTSGGAWLADTQYFGPGTRLTVL.

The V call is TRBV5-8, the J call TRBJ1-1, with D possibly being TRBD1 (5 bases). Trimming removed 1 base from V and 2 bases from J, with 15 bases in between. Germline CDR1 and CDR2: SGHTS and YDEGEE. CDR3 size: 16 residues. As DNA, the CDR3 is TGTGCCAGCAGCTTGATCCCGGACAAGTTAAACACTGAAGCTTTCTTT. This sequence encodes CASSLIPDKLNTEAFF. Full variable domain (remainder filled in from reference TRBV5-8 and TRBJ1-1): EAGVTQSPTHLIKTRGQQATLRCSPISGHTSVYWYQQALGLGLQFLLWYDEGEERNRGNFPPRFSGRQFPNYSSELNVNALELEDSALYLCASSLIPDKLNTEAFFGQGTRLTVV.

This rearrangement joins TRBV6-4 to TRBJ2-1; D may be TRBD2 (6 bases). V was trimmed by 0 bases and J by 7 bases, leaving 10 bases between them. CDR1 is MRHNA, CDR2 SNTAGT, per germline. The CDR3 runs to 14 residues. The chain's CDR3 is CASSDSWGRNEQFF. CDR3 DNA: TGTGCCAGCAGTGACTCCTGGGGGAGGAATGAGCAGTTCTTC.

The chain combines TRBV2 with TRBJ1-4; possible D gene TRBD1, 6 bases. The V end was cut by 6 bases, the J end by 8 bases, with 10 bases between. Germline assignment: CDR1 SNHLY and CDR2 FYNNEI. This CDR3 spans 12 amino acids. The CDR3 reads CASSQGREKLFF. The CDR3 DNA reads TGTGCCAGCAGCCAGGGGCGGGAAAAACTGTTTTTT. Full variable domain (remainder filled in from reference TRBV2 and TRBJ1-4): EPEVTQTPSHQVTQMGQEVILRCVPISNHLYFYWYRQILGQKVEFLVSFYNNEISEKSEIFDDQFSVERPDGSNFTLKIRSTKLEDSAMYFCASSQGREKLFFGSGTQLSVL.

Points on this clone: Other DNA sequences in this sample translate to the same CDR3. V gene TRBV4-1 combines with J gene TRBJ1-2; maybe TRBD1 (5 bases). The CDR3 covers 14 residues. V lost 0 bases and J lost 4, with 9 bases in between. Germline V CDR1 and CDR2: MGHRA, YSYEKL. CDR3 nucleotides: TGCGCCAGCAGCCAAGAAGGGGCAGGCTATGGCTACACCTTC. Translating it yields CASSQEGAGYGYTF.

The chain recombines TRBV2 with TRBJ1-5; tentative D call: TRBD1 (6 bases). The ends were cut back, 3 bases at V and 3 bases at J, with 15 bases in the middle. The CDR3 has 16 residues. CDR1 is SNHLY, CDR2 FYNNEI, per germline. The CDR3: CASSDLGQGLNQPQHF. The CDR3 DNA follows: TGTGCCAGCAGTGACTTAGGTCAGGGGCTCAATCAGCCCCAGCATTTT.

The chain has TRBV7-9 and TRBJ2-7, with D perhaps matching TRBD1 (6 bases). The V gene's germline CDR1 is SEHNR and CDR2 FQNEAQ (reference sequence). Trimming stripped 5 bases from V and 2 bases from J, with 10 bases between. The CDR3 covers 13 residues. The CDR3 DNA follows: TGTGCCAGCAGCCTGACAGGAACCTACGAGCAGTACTTC. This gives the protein CASSLTGTYEQYF.

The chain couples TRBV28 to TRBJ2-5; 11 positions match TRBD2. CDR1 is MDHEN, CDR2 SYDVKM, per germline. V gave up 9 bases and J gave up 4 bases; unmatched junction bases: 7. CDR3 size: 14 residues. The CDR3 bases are TGTGCCAGTTATAGCGGGGGGGGAAGAGAGACCCAGTACTTC. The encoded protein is CASYSGGGRETQYF.

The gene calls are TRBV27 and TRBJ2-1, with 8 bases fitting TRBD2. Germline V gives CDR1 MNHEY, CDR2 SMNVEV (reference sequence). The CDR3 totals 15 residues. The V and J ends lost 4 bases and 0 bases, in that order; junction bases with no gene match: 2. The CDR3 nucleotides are TGTGCCAGCAGTTCAGCGGGAGCCTCCTACAATGAGCAGTTCTTC. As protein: CASSSAGASYNEQFF.

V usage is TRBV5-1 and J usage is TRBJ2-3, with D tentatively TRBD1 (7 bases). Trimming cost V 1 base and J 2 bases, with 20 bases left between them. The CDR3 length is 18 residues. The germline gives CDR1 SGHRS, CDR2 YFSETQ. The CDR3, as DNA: TGCGCCAGCAGCTTGAGACCTCTCCAGGGGGGCTCCACAGATACGCAGTATTTT. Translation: CASSLRPLQGGSTDTQYF.

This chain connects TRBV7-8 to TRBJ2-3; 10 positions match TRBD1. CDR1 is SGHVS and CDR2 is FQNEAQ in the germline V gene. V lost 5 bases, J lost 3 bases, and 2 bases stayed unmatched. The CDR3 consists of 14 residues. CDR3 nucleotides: TGTGCCAGCAGCATGGGACAGGGGACAGATACGCAGTATTTT. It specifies CASSMGQGTDTQYF.

The CDR3 nucleotides are TGTGCCAGCAGCAGACTAGCGCTTAAGGAGACCCAGTACTTC. It specifies CASSRLALKETQYF. The chain recombines TRBV27 with TRBJ2-5, with 8 positions matching TRBD2. The ends lost 6 bases at V and 5 bases at J; junction bases unmatched: 8. The CDR3 runs to 14 residues. Germline V CDR1 and CDR2: MNHEY, SMNVEV (reference sequence).

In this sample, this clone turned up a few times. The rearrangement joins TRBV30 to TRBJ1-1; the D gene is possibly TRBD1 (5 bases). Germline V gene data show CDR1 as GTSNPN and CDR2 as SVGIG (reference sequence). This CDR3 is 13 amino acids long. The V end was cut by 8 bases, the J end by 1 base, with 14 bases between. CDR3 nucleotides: TGTGCCCGGGCGGCTGACAGGAACACTGAAGCTTTCTTT. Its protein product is CARAADRNTEAFF.

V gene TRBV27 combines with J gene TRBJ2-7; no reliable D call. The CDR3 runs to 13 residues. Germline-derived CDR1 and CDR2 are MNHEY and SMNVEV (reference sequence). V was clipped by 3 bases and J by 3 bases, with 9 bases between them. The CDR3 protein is CASSFSGYYEQYF. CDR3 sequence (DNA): TGTGCCAGCAGTTTCTCAGGATACTACGAGCAGTACTTC.

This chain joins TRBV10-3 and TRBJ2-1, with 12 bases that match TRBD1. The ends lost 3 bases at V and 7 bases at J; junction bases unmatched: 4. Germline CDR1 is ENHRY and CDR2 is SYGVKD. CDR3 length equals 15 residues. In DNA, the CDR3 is TGTGCCATCAGTGAACGGGACAGGGGGCTGAATGAGCAGTTCTTC. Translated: CAISERDRGLNEQFF.

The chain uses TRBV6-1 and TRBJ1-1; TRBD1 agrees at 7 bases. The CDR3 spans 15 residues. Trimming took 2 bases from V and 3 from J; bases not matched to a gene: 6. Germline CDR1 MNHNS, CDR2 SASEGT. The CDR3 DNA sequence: TGTGCCAGCAGTGAACAGGGGGTGAGGTACACTGAAGCTTTCTTT. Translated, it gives CASSEQGVRYTEAFF.

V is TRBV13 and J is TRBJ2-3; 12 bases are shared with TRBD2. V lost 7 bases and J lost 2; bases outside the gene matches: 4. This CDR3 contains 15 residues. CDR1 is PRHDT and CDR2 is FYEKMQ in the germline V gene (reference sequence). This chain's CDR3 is CASTRLAGVTDTQYF. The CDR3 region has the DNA TGTGCCAGCACCCGACTAGCGGGGGTCACAGATACGCAGTATTTT.

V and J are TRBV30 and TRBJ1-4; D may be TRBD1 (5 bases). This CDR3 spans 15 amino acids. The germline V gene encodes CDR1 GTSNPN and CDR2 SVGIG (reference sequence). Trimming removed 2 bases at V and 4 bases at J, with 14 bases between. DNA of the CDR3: TGTGCCTGGAGTTTCCCGGGGGAGATTAATGAAAAACTGTTTTTT. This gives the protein CAWSFPGEINEKLFF.

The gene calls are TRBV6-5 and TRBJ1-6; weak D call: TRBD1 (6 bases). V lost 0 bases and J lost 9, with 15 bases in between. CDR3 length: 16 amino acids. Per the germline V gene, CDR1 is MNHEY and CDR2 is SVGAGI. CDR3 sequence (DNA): TGTGCCAGCAGTTACTCATTTCAGGGGCTCGGTTCACCCCTCCACTTT. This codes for CASSYSFQGLGSPLHF.

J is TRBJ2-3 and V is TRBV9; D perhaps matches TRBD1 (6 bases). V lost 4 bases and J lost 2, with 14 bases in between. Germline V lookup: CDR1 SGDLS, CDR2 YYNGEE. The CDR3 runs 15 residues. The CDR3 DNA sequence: TGTGCCAGCAGCTATATAGGGGACATCACAGATACGCAGTATTTT. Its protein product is CASSYIGDITDTQYF.

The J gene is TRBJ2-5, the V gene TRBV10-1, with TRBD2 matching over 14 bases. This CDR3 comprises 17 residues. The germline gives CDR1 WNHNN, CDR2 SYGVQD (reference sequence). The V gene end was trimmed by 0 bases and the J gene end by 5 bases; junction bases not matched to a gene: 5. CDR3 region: CASSESRRTSGGETQYF. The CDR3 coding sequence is TGCGCCAGCAGTGAGTCCCGGAGGACTAGCGGGGGGGAGACCCAGTACTTC.

This CDR3 reads CATVSTVFAGTNTGELFF. The DNA of the CDR3 is TGTGCCACCGTATCGACAGTTTTTGCAGGGACGAACACCGGGGAGCTGTTTTTT. The chain recombines TRBV10-3 with TRBJ2-2, with D perhaps matching TRBD1 (5 bases). The V end lost 10 bases, the J end lost 0 bases, and 24 bases lay between the germline ends. From germline, CDR1 is ENHRY and CDR2 SYGVKD. The CDR3 runs to 18 residues.

CDR3 nucleotide sequence: TGTGCCAGCAGCTCTAAGGCGGGACTAGCGTACAATGAGCAGTTCTTC. This codes for CASSSKAGLAYNEQFF. V gene TRBV27 combines with J gene TRBJ2-1; 10 bases fit TRBD2. In germline, CDR1 is MNHEY, CDR2 SMNVEV (reference sequence). The ends lost 6 bases at V and 4 bases at J; junction bases unmatched: 9. CDR3 length equals 16 residues.